The 20 T cell receptor beta chains below were found in one sample sequenced in a study of T-cell memory formation after mild COVID-19. From the 5' RACE reads, TCRdb called clonotypes with MiXCR, one entry per CDR3 protein. The data contain about 440,000 distinct CDR3 sequences, about 19% of them seen just once; the ten biggest clones take up 7.5% to 10%. Sample: PBMCs or a T cell subset sorted from them (not recorded which). The source of these receptors is an adult woman who had mild COVID-19 (a few samples of this study predate the infection). Cell type and time point are not known.

This chain joins TRBV4-1 and TRBJ2-7, with D maybe TRBD2 (6 bases). The CDR3 totals 16 residues. The germline CDR1 and CDR2 sequences are MGHRA and YSYEKL. V lost 0 bases and J 4 bases, leaving 16 bases between the germline ends. CDR3: CASSQERGTSGYEQYF. The CDR3 DNA sequence: TGCGCCAGCAGCCAAGAGCGAGGGACTTCAGGGTACGAGCAGTACTTC.

V and J are TRBV20-1 and TRBJ1-2; no clear D. V lost 5 bases and J lost 2, with 21 bases in between. Germline V gene data show CDR1 as DFQATT and CDR2 as SNEGSKA (reference sequence). This CDR3 has 16 residues. CDR3 protein: CSAGQSYSDQNYGYTF. The CDR3 nucleotides read TGCAGTGCTGGCCAGTCATACAGCGATCAGAACTATGGCTACACCTTC.

The chain combines TRBV7-8 with TRBJ1-1, with D possibly TRBD1 on 6 matching bases. Trimming stripped 1 base from V and 3 bases from J, with 12 bases between. The length of the CDR3 is 15 residues. Germline V gene lookup returns CDR1 SGHVS and CDR2 FQNEAQ. Written as DNA, the CDR3 is TGTGCCAGCAGCTTAGGGAATGGACAGCACACTGAAGCTTTCTTT. It codes for CASSLGNGQHTEAFF.

The genes are TRBV15 and TRBJ2-1; 9 bases align to TRBD1. V lost 3 bases to trimming and J lost 7 bases; unmatched junction nucleotides: 4. The germline gives CDR1 LNHNV, CDR2 YYDKDF (reference sequence). The CDR3 has 14 amino acids. The CDR3 region is CATSRGQGGNEQFF. The CDR3 DNA sequence: TGTGCCACCAGCAGGGGACAGGGAGGGAATGAGCAGTTCTTC. The full variable domain, its missing parts supplied by reference TRBV15 and TRBJ2-1, is DAMVIQNPRYQVTQFGKPVTLSCSQTLNHNVMYWYQQKSSQAPKLLFHYYDKDFNNEADTPDNFQSRRPNTSFCFLDIRSPGLGDTAMYLCATSRGQGGNEQFFGPGTRLTVL.

The V gene is TRBV24-1, the J gene TRBJ2-5, with 7 bases matching TRBD1. Germline V gene data show CDR1 as KGHDR and CDR2 as SFDVKD. The CDR3 sequence is 15 residues long. With V trimmed by 3 bases and J by 6 bases, 9 bases remained unmatched. The CDR3 DNA follows: TGTGCCACCAGTGATCCCGGGACAGATGCGAAGACCCAGTACTTC. This translates into CATSDPGTDAKTQYF.

The chain employs TRBV3-1 and TRBJ1-2; 7 positions agree with TRBD1. V shed 1 base and J 0 bases; nucleotides not matched to a gene: 5. Germline loops: CDR1 LGHDT, CDR2 YNNKEL (reference sequence). This CDR3 has 16 residues. CDR3 DNA: TGTGCCAGCAGCCAAGGGCCGGGACAGACTAACTATGGCTACACCTTC. This translates into CASSQGPGQTNYGYTF. The full variable domain, in which reference TRBV3-1 and TRBJ1-2 provide the parts outside the CDR3, is DTAVSQTPKYLVTQMGNDKSIKCEQNLGHDTMYWYKQDSKKFLKIMFSYNNKELIINETVPNRFSPKSPDKAHLNLHINSLELGDSAVYFCASSQGPGQTNYGYTFGSGTRLTVV.

The chain recombines TRBV4-2 with TRBJ2-5, with 8 bases matching TRBD1. Germline V gene data show CDR1 as LGHNA and CDR2 as YNFKEQ. The length of the CDR3 is 17 residues. Losses at the gene ends were 0 bases for V and 4 bases for J; bases not matched to a gene: 10. The CDR3 spells CASSQDERTGIAETQYF. DNA for the CDR3: TGTGCCAGCAGCCAAGATGAACGGACAGGGATAGCAGAGACCCAGTACTTC.

In this sample, this clonotype turned up a few times. The chain recombines TRBV3-1 with TRBJ1-3; D unresolved. Germline values: CDR1 LGHDT, CDR2 YNNKEL (reference sequence). Trimming took 1 base from V and 7 from J, leaving 5 bases between them. The CDR3 has 12 amino acids. CDR3 amino acids: CASSQVRNTIYF. The CDR3 DNA follows: TGTGCCAGCAGCCAAGTACGGAACACCATATATTTT.

There are a few counts of this clonotype. V gene TRBV6-5 combines with J gene TRBJ1-1, with 7 bases lining up with TRBD1. CDR3 length: 15 residues. The V gene's germline CDR1 is MNHEY and CDR2 SVGAGI. V lost 2 bases to trimming and J lost 0 bases; unmatched junction nucleotides: 3. The CDR3 DNA follows: TGTGCCAGCAGTTACGCAGGGGGGATGAACACTGAAGCTTTCTTT. It yields the protein CASSYAGGMNTEAFF.

CDR3 DNA: TGTGCCAGCAGTTTCGGGGGACAGGGGTATGGCTACACCTTC. Residues: CASSFGGQGYGYTF. This rearrangement joins TRBV6-5 to TRBJ1-2; 10 nucleotides match TRBD1. Looked up from germline, CDR1 is MNHEY and CDR2 is SVGAGI. The CDR3 runs to 14 residues. The ends lost 4 bases at V and 5 bases at J; junction bases unmatched: 4.

The rearrangement uses TRBV12-3 or TRBV12-4 and TRBJ2-7; 7 bases are a match to TRBD1. Germline trimming cut 5 bases from V and 2 bases from J; bases unmatched to any gene: 6. The length of the CDR3 is 14 residues. For the CDR3, the DNA is TGTGCCAGCAGTCAACAGGGGATCGCCTACGAGCAGTACTTC. It is translated as CASSQQGIAYEQYF.

This CDR3 is CATRTAGPYNEQFF. CDR3 DNA sequence: TGTGCCACGCGGACAGCCGGCCCGTACAATGAGCAGTTCTTC. J is TRBJ2-1 and V is TRBV6-1; D perhaps matches TRBD1 (6 bases). The V end lost 10 bases, the J end lost 4 bases, and 17 bases lay between the germline ends. This CDR3 spans 14 amino acids. Germline lookup yields CDR1 MNHNS and CDR2 SASEGT.

This sequence joins TRBV15 and TRBJ2-3; D remains unclear. The CDR3 loop spans 15 amino acids. CDR1 is LNHNV and CDR2 is YYDKDF in the germline V gene (reference sequence). V lost 5 bases and J lost 4, with 16 bases in between. The CDR3 coding sequence is TGTGCCACCAGCCACGCCCTCGGGCTGGCAGATACGCAGTATTTT. It translates to CATSHALGLADTQYF.

This clonotype was picked up a small number of times. The chain couples TRBV5-1 to TRBJ2-5; 10 bases line up with TRBD2. The V gene end was trimmed by 0 bases and the J gene end by 3 bases; junction bases not matched to a gene: 8. Germline CDR1 is SGHRS and CDR2 is YFSETQ. CDR3 length equals 17 residues. CDR3 region: CASSLVASGSKEETQYF. The CDR3 DNA reads as TGCGCCAGCAGCTTGGTGGCTAGCGGGAGTAAGGAAGAGACCCAGTACTTC.

The chain recombines TRBV5-1 with TRBJ2-7; a weak D match, TRBD2 (6 bases). The CDR3 is 14 amino acids. Looked up from germline, CDR1 is SGHRS and CDR2 is YFSETQ. Trimming left V 3 bases short and J 7 bases short, with 17 bases between. The CDR3: CASSSLANPGEQYF. In nucleotides, the CDR3 is TGCGCCAGCAGCTCCCTAGCGAACCCGGGGGAGCAGTACTTC.

J is TRBJ2-1 and V is TRBV12-3 or TRBV12-4; TRBD2 matches at 12 bases. The CDR3 length is 15 residues. V lost 5 bases, J lost 7 bases, and 6 bases stayed unmatched. The CDR3, as DNA: TGTGCCAGCAGTCCCACTAGCGGGAGGAGGAATGAGCAGTTCTTC. Translation gives CASSPTSGRRNEQFF.

The V gene is TRBV30, the J gene TRBJ1-2, with D hard to call. Germline V gives CDR1 GTSNPN, CDR2 SVGIG (reference sequence). The CDR3 runs 15 residues. V was cut by 2 bases and J by 0 bases, with 13 bases left in between. The CDR3 DNA follows: TGTGCCTGGAGTACACTGGCCAACCCTAACTATGGCTACACCTTC. Translated, it gives CAWSTLANPNYGYTF.

V gene TRBV7-2 combines with J gene TRBJ2-3; no reliable D call. V was clipped by 3 bases and J by 4 bases, with 20 bases between them. From germline, CDR1 is SGHTA and CDR2 FQGNSA. This CDR3 has 17 amino acids. The CDR3, as DNA: TGTGCCAGCAGCTTCCCTGTCACCGGGCTTACCCCAGATACGCAGTATTTT. As protein: CASSFPVTGLTPDTQYF.

The V and J genes are TRBV12-3 or TRBV12-4 and TRBJ2-2; 12 bases are shared with TRBD2. The length of the CDR3 is 15 residues. Trimming removed 5 bases from V and 5 bases from J; junction bases left unmatched: 3. The CDR3 DNA is TGTGCCAGCAGTCGGACTAGCGGGGTAACCGGGGAGCTGTTTTTT. This translates into CASSRTSGVTGELFF.

This clonotype occurred a few times. This chain uses TRBV5-1 with TRBJ1-3; TRBD1 might be the D (5 bases). The CDR3 is made up of 16 amino acids. V gave up 2 bases and J gave up 4 bases, with 16 bases separating them. Germline V gives CDR1 SGHRS, CDR2 YFSETQ. The CDR3 spells CASSFADRLSGNTIYF. The DNA for the CDR3 is TGCGCCAGCAGCTTCGCCGACAGACTGTCCGGAAACACCATATATTTT.